A single sample is the source of the 20 T cell receptor beta chains below, sequenced in a study of identifying expanded T cells in peripheral blood. Produced via immunoSEQ multiplex PCR; TCRdb's table is partial and in-frame only. This sample carries more than 75,000 clones, roughly 90% of them seen once, and the ten largest clones take roughly 3.8%. The sample consisted of blood. The receptor set was obtained from a person aged 18-69 years in good health.

The gene calls are TRBV2 and TRBJ1-5; the D is unclear. Trimming removed 7 bases from V and 2 bases from J, with 9 bases in between. The germline V gene has CDR1 SNHLY and CDR2 FYNNEI. The CDR3 has 13 residues. For the CDR3, the DNA is TGTGCCAGCAACAAAGATGGCAATCAGCCCCAGCATTTT. It is translated as CASNKDGNQPQHF.

CDR3 amino acids: CASRPPGQANEAFF. The CDR3 DNA follows: TGTGCCAGCAGACCTCCAGGACAGGCCAATGAAGCTTTCTTT. The chain links TRBV6-6 to TRBJ1-1, with 7 bases aligning to TRBD1. The germline gives CDR1 MNHNY, CDR2 SVGAGI (reference sequence). V lost 6 bases, J lost 7 bases, and 11 bases stayed unmatched. This CDR3 contains 14 residues.

The CDR3 region has the DNA TGTGCCAGCAGCCTAACAGGGGTTGTAAGCTATGAGCAGTTCTTC. This sequence encodes CASSLTGVVSYEQFF. This rearrangement joins TRBV7-9 to TRBJ2-1; 7 bases are a match to TRBD1. Germline V gives CDR1 SEHNR, CDR2 FQNEAQ (reference sequence). This CDR3 contains 15 residues. The V segment lost 5 bases and the J segment 8 bases; nucleotides outside the gene matches: 12.

The chain combines TRBV2 with TRBJ2-7; D gene uncertain. The CDR3 runs 14 residues. Germline V lookup: CDR1 SNHLY, CDR2 FYNNEI. Trimming removed 6 bases from V and 5 bases from J, with 17 bases in between. The CDR3 sequence is CASRRKISEDEQYF. The CDR3 DNA is TGTGCCAGCAGGAGGAAAATCAGCGAAGACGAGCAGTACTTC.

J is TRBJ1-1 and V is TRBV5-1; D is uncertain. V gave up 2 bases and J gave up 3 bases, with 14 bases separating them. Looked up from germline, CDR1 is SGHRS and CDR2 is YFSETQ. The CDR3 spans 15 residues. In nucleotides, the CDR3 is TGCGCCAGCAGCTTCTGGTCTTCGGGGTACACTGAAGCTTTCTTT. The encoded protein is CASSFWSSGYTEAFF.

This rearrangement joins TRBV2 to TRBJ1-2; no reliable D call. Germline CDR1 and CDR2: SNHLY and FYNNEI. The V end lost 8 bases, the J end lost 1 base, and 11 bases lay between the germline ends. The CDR3 loop spans 13 amino acids. The CDR3 loop is CASFPTVNYGYTF. CDR3 DNA: TGTGCCAGCTTTCCGACTGTTAACTATGGCTACACCTTC.

V usage is TRBV5-4 and J usage is TRBJ2-7; weak D call: TRBD2 (6 bases). The CDR3 runs to 13 residues. The germline V and J ends were trimmed by 5 bases and 1 base, with 10 bases remaining between them. Germline lookup yields CDR1 SGHNT and CDR2 YYREEE (reference sequence). CDR3 loop: CASRHAGSYEQYF. The CDR3, as DNA: TGTGCCAGCAGGCACGCGGGGTCCTACGAGCAGTACTTC.

The CDR3 DNA sequence: TGCGCCAGCAGCTTAAATGCAATATCAGGAAACACCATATATTTT. Translating gives CASSLNAISGNTIYF. The chain employs TRBV4-1 and TRBJ1-3; D is unclear. Germline loops: CDR1 MGHRA, CDR2 YSYEKL. CDR3 length: 15 amino acids. The V end was cut by 5 bases, the J end by 4 bases, with 15 bases between.

The chain couples TRBV7-2 to TRBJ1-1; tentatively, D is TRBD1 (5 bases). The CDR3 is 15 amino acids. The germline V gene has CDR1 SGHTA and CDR2 FQGNSA. V was shortened by 1 base and J by 3 bases, with 12 bases between the two germline ends. The CDR3 DNA is TGTGCCAGCAGCTTAGTGGGGGGAATGGACACTGAAGCTTTCTTT. Its protein product is CASSLVGGMDTEAFF.

Only one count was recorded for this clone. The rearrangement uses TRBV5-1 and TRBJ2-5, with unresolved D. V gave up 2 bases and J gave up 1 base, with 12 bases separating them. Germline CDR1 SGHRS, CDR2 YFSETQ. This CDR3 contains 15 residues. CDR3 DNA: TGCGCCAGCAGCTTTAACAGCATCATCCAAGAGACCCAGTACTTC. Residues: CASSFNSIIQETQYF.

The V call is TRBV2, the J call TRBJ2-7; D is ambiguous. The CDR3 runs 16 residues. Germline V gives CDR1 SNHLY, CDR2 FYNNEI. Trimming pared 2 bases from V and 6 bases from J, leaving 20 bases between. The CDR3 DNA reads as TGTGCCAGCAGTGAAATGCTAGGGAACCTACCGTCCGAGCAGTACTTC. Translated: CASSEMLGNLPSEQYF.

This clone appeared once. The chain has TRBV4-1 and TRBJ1-1; D is possibly TRBD1 (5 bases). CDR1 and CDR2 from the germline V gene are MGHRA and YSYEKL. Trimming removed 1 base at V and 1 base at J, with 7 bases between. The CDR3 contains 14 residues. CDR3 loop: CASSQGQGNTEAFF. In DNA, the CDR3 is TGCGCCAGCAGCCAAGGGCAGGGGAACACTGAAGCTTTCTTT.

This chain joins TRBV10-3 and TRBJ2-1; no firm D call. V lost 4 bases and J 8 bases, leaving 21 bases between the germline ends. This CDR3 spans 16 amino acids. CDR1 and CDR2 from the germline V gene are ENHRY and SYGVKD. CDR3 residues: CAISGGWGLIEDEQFF. The CDR3 nucleotides read TGTGCCATCAGTGGGGGTTGGGGATTAATAGAGGATGAGCAGTTCTTC.

The gene calls are TRBV18 and TRBJ2-7, with no clear D. There are 13 residues in the CDR3. Germline lookup yields CDR1 KGHSH and CDR2 LQKENI. The V end lost 2 bases, the J end lost 5 bases, and 10 bases lay between the germline ends. Here the CDR3 DNA reads TGTGCCAGCTCACCAGGATCCCGGGACGAGCAGTACTTC. Amino acid sequence: CASSPGSRDEQYF.

This chain uses TRBV7-7 with TRBJ2-7, with D tentatively TRBD1 (5 bases). The CDR3 sequence is 15 residues long. The ends were cut back, 3 bases at V and 1 base at J, with 13 bases in the middle. Germline V lookup: CDR1 SSHAT, CDR2 FNYEAQ (reference sequence). CDR3 loop: CASSFLQGTSYEQYF. Written as DNA, the CDR3 is TGTGCCAGCAGCTTTCTTCAGGGAACTTCCTACGAGCAGTACTTC.

The chain combines TRBV6-1 with TRBJ1-3, with D possibly TRBD1 on 5 matching bases. CDR3 length equals 20 residues. The germline V gene encodes CDR1 MNHNS and CDR2 SASEGT. V was clipped by 4 bases and J by 0 bases, with 25 bases between them. The chain's CDR3 is CASSALAATGRGSSGNTIYF. The DNA of the CDR3 is TGTGCCAGCAGTGCTTTAGCCGCCACCGGTCGGGGGAGCTCTGGAAACACCATATATTTT.

In its sample, this clone was seen once. The chain carries TRBV7-8 and TRBJ2-5; maybe TRBD1 (5 bases). V lost 0 bases and J lost 2, with 10 bases in between. The CDR3 consists of 15 residues. CDR1 and CDR2 from the germline V gene are SGHVS and FQNEAQ. CDR3 in amino acids: CASSLAPTGQETQYF. DNA of the CDR3: TGTGCCAGCAGCTTAGCGCCTACAGGACAAGAGACCCAGTACTTC.

V is TRBV5-4 and J is TRBJ2-1; the match to TRBD1 covers 8 bases. This CDR3 region has 15 residues. The germline V gene has CDR1 SGHNT and CDR2 YYREEE (reference sequence). The ends lost 4 bases at V and 2 bases at J; junction bases unmatched: 5. The CDR3 loop reads CASSGGTGTYNEQFF. The CDR3 DNA reads TGTGCCAGCAGCGGGGGGACAGGAACCTACAATGAGCAGTTCTTC.

The chain uses TRBV7-2 and TRBJ2-5; D is unresolved. CDR1 is SGHTA, CDR2 FQGNSA, per germline. The CDR3 sequence is 15 residues long. Trimming cost V 1 base and J 5 bases, with 14 bases left between them. The CDR3 region is CASSLVGTGVETQYF. The CDR3 DNA reads as TGTGCCAGCAGCTTAGTTGGTACGGGCGTGGAGACCCAGTACTTC.

The rearrangement links TRBV5-4 to TRBJ2-5; 8 positions match TRBD1. V lost 4 bases, J lost 4 bases, and 12 bases stayed unmatched. Germline loops: CDR1 SGHNT, CDR2 YYREEE (reference sequence). CDR3 length: 16 amino acids. In nucleotides, the CDR3 is TGTGCCAGCAGCCATGCTCGACAGGGGTTAGGAGAGACCCAGTACTTC. It encodes CASSHARQGLGETQYF.